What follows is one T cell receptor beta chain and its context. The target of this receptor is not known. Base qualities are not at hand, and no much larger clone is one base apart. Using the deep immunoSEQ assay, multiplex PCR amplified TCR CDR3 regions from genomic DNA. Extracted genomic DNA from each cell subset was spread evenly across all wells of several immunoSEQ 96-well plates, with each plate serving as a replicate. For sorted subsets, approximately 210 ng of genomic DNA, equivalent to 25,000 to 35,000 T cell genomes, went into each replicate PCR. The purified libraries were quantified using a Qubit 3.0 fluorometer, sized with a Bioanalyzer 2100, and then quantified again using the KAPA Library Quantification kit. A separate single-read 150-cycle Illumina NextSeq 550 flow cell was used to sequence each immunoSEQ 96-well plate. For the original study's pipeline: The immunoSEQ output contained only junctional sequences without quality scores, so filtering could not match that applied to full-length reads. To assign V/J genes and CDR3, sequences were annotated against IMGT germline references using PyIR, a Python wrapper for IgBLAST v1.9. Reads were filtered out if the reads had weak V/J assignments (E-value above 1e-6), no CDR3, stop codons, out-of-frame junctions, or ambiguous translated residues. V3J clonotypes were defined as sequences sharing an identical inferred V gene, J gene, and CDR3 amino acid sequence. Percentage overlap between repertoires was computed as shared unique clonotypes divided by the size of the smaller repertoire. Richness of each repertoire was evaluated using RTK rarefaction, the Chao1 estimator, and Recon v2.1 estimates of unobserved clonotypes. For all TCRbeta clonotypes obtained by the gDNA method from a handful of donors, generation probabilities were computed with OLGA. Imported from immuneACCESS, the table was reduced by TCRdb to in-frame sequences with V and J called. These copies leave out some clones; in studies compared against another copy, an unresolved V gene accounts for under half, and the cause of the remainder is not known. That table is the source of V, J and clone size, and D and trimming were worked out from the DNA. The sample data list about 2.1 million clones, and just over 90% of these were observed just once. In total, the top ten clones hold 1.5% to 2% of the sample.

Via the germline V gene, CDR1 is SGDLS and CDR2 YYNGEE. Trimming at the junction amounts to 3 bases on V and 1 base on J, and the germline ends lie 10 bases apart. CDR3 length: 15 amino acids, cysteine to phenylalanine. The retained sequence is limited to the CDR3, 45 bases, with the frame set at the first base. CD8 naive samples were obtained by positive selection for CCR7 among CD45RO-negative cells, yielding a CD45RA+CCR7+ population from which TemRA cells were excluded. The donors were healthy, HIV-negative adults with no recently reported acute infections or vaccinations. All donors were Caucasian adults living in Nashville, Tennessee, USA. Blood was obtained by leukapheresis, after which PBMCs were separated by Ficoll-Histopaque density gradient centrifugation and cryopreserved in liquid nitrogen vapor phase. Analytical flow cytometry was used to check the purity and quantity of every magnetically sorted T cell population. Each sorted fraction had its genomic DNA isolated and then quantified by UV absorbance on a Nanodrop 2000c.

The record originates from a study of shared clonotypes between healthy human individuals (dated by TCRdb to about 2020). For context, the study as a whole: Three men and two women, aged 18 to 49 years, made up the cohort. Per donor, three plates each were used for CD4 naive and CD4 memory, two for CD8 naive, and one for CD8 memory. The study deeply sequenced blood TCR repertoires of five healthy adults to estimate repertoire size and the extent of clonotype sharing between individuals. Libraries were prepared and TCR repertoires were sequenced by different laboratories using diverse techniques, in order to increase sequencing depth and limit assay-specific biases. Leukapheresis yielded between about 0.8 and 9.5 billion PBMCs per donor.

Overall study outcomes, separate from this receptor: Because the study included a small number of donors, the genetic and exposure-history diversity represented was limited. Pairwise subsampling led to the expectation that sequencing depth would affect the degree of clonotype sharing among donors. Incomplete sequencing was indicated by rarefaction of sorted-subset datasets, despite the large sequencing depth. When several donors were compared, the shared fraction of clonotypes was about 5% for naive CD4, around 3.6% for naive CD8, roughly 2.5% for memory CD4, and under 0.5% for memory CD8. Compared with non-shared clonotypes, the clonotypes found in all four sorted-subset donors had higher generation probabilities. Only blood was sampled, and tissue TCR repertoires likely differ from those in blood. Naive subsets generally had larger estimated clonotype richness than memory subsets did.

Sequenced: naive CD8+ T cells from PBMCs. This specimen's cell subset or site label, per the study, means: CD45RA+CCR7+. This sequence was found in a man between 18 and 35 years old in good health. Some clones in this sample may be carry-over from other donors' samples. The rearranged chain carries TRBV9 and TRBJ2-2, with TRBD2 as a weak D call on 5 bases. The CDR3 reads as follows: CASSDGNRNTGELFF. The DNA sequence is TGTGCCAGCAGCGACGGGAACCGGAACACCGGGGAGCTGTTTTTT. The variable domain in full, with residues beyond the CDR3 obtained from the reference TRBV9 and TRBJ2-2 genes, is DSGVTQTPKHLITATGQRVTLRCSPRSGDLSVYWYQQSLDQGLQFLIQYYNGEERAKGNILERFSAQQFPDLHSELNLSSLELGDSALYFCASSDGNRNTGELFFGEGSRLTVL.